A single T cell receptor beta chain is shown here with its context. The antigen is undetermined. Relative to the germline gene, one junction end is altered; a read error may explain this. This beta chain appears as a stray read in a library generated for alpha chains; its size is not informative. Documented time point: sample taken at primary tumor resection. This specimen belongs to a study of spatial heterogeneity in lung cancer. Overall study context: Alpha-chain detections were consistently fewer than beta-chain detections among the sequences.

TCRdb analysed the 5' RACE reads with MiXCR anew, one entry per CDR3 protein. The repertoire consists of 3,000 to 4,500 distinct CDR3 sequences, with roughly 6.9% occurring once and the leading ten covering 15% to 25%. Germline lookup yields CDR1 SGHTA and CDR2 FQGTGA. The CDR3 totals 15 residues. Whole-study results and caveats: Tallies of expanded TCRs, which were sorted into ubiquitous and regional groups, correlated with counts of ubiquitous and regional nonsynonymous mutations, respectively. Estimation of coverage gave values of around 6.6% for alpha and about 14% for beta chains in tumor T cells. One measure, the expanded intratumoral alpha and beta TCR count, tracked tumor mutation counts.

V gene TRBV7-3 combines with J gene TRBJ2-7; weak D call: TRBD2 (6 bases). The TCR sequence derives from a male donor with early-stage non-small cell lung cancer. Source: lung tumor tissue, taken at surgery. CDR3 sequence (DNA): TGTCCCAGCAGCTCGTACGGAGGGCCTTCCTACGAGCAGTACTTC. Translating it yields CPSSSYGGPSYEQYF.